One T cell receptor (beta chain) is described in this entry. The CDR3 end falls 3 residues outside the read, so it is completed with the germline J gene. CDR1 and CDR2 from the germline V gene are GTSNPN and SVGIG (reference sequence). This CDR3 is built from 15 residues. This sample was included in a study of T cells in women clearing cervical HPV infection. Study-level information: Controls were women whose single incident HPV16 infection cleared within 12 months without precancer or cancer. Only a few women had HLA typing results available.

Profiling relied on immunoSEQ multiplex PCR, and the TCRdb table lists in-frame clones only, not all of them. The clone table shows 35,000 to 45,000 clones, with the ten largest holding around 5.8%. The chain links TRBV30 to TRBJ1-4; D gene unclear. The source is a woman between 18 and 69 years old with a cervical HPV16 infection that either progressed to CIN3+ or cleared (not recorded which). The sequenced sample consisted of blood buffy coat. The CDR3 protein is CAWSLKGGKASPLFF. The sequenced CDR3 bases are TGTGCCTGGAGTCTAAAGGGTGGAAAAGCTTCACCA.